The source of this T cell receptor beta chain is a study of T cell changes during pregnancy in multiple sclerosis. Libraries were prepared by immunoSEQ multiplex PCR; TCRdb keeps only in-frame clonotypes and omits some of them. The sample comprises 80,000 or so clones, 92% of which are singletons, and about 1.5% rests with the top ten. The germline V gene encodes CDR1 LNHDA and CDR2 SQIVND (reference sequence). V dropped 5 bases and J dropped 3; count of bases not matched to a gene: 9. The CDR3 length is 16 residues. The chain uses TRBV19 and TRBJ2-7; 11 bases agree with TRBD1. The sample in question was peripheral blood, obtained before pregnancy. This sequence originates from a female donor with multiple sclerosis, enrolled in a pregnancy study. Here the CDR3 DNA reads TGTGCCAGTAGTCCCCTTGTGGGACAGGGGGACTACGAGCAGTACTTC. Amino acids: CASSPLVGQGDYEQYF.